This T cell receptor (beta chain) is drawn from a study of T cell repertoires in cytomegalovirus infection. Each CDR3 protein is one row after TCRdb ran MiXCR on the reads. The sample holds about a million distinct CDR3 sequences, around 31% seen once. Looked up from germline, CDR1 is SGHDN and CDR2 is FVKESK. The CDR3 has 16 amino acids. The germline V and J ends were trimmed by 5 bases and 0 bases, with 11 bases remaining between them. As to this clonotype: The antigen is not known.

The source was cultured CD8+ T cells from PBMCs, collected from culture after CMV antigen stimulation. The receptor was isolated from a human donor in good health (CMV status not recorded). Some clones in this sample may be carry-over from other donors' samples. The rearrangement uses TRBV14 and TRBJ1-6, with D perhaps matching TRBD1 (6 bases). The chain's CDR3 is CASSDGQSSYNSPLHF. Written as DNA, the CDR3 is TGTGCCAGCAGCGACGGACAGAGCTCCTATAATTCACCCCTCCACTTT.